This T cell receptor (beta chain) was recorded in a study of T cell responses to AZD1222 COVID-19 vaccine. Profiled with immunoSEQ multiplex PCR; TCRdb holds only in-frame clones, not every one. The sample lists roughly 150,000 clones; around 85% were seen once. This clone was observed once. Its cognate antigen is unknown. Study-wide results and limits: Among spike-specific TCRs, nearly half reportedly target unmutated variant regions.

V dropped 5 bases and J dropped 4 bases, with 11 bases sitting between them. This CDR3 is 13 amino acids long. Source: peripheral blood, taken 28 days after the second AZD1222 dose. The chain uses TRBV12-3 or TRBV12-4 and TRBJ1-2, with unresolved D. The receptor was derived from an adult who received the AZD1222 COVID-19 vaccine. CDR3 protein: CASSGSPSYGYTF. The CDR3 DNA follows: TGTGCCAGCAGTGGGTCCCCCTCCTATGGCTACACCTTC.